Listed below are T cell receptor beta chains from one sample, sequenced in a study of CD8+ T cells in alopecia areata. Clones were read by immunoSEQ multiplex PCR, and TCRdb kept only the in-frame ones, dropping some. The table records some 180,000 clones, around 51% of them present only once. The starting material was CD8+ T cells sorted from blood, obtained at week 52, from a patient treated with tofacitinib. The receptors come from a human donor with alopecia areata. CDR3s include the opening cysteine and the closing phenylalanine or tryptophan. The D gene is left open where the match is weak. Rows give clone size only sometimes, using once, few, many, or a class for an expanded clone.

J: TRBJ1-6; size: .; V: TRBV25-1; D: .; CDR3: CASSELGSSYNSPLHF; DNA: TGTGCCAGCAGTGAATTGGGAAGCTCCTATAATTCACCCCTCCACTTT
J: TRBJ1-6; size: .; V: TRBV6-4; D: .; CDR3: CASSEAEASPLHF; DNA: TGTGCCAGCAGTGAAGCGGAGGCCTCACCCCTCCACTTT
J: TRBJ2-2; size: once; V: TRBV5-6; D: .; CDR3: CASSKPGAGELFF; DNA: TGTGCCAGCAGCAAGCCAGGGGCCGGGGAGCTGTTTTTT
J: TRBJ1-1; size: few; V: TRBV4-2; D: .; CDR3: CASSQAPWTERNTEAFF; DNA: TGTGCCAGCAGCCAAGCACCTTGGACAGAAAGAAACACTGAAGCTTTCTTT
J: TRBJ1-1; size: .; V: TRBV13; D: .; CDR3: CASSFQARTEAFF; DNA: TGTGCCAGCAGCTTTCAGGCCCGCACTGAAGCTTTCTTT
J: TRBJ1-5; size: .; V: TRBV7-2; D: .; CDR3: CASTEREGLGNQPQHF; DNA: TGTGCCAGCACCGAGAGAGAGGGTCTCGGCAATCAGCCCCAGCATTTT
J: TRBJ2-5; size: .; V: TRBV6-1; D: .; CDR3: CASSAVRAQETQYF; DNA: TGTGCCAGCAGTGCGGTCAGGGCGCAAGAGACCCAGTACTTC
J: TRBJ2-5; size: .; V: TRBV25-1; D: .; CDR3: CASSLLRDYQETQYF; DNA: TGTGCCAGCAGTTTACTCCGGGACTACCAAGAGACCCAGTACTTC
J: TRBJ1-1; size: few; V: TRBV10-3; D: .; CDR3: CAISDETVHTEAFF; DNA: TGTGCCATCAGTGATGAGACAGTACACACTGAAGCTTTCTTT
J: TRBJ2-7; size: .; V: TRBV25-1; D: .; CDR3: CASSEYGGLIEQYF; DNA: TGTGCCAGCAGTGAATATGGGGGGCTGATCGAGCAGTACTTC
J: TRBJ2-1; size: .; V: TRBV7-8; D: TRBD2; CDR3: CASSLVLAGGNEQFF; DNA: TGTGCCAGCAGCTTAGTACTAGCGGGGGGCAATGAGCAGTTCTTC
J: TRBJ2-2; size: .; V: TRBV11-2; D: TRBD2; CDR3: CASSLTSGGAGELFF; DNA: TGTGCCAGCAGCCTTACTAGCGGGGGGGCCGGGGAGCTGTTTTTT
J: TRBJ1-5; size: .; V: TRBV2; D: TRBD1; CDR3: CASRGQGRPQHF; DNA: TGTGCCAGCAGGGGACAGGGGCGGCCCCAGCATTTT
J: TRBJ1-6; size: .; V: TRBV30; D: .; CDR3: CACRKGNSYNSPLHF; DNA: TGTGCCTGCCGCAAAGGGAACTCCTATAATTCACCCCTCCACTTT
J: TRBJ2-1; size: .; V: TRBV7-9; D: TRBD1; CDR3: CASSTSGWTGANEQFF; DNA: TGTGCCAGCAGTACCTCTGGGTGGACAGGGGCCAATGAGCAGTTCTTC
J: TRBJ2-7; size: few; V: TRBV29-1; D: .; CDR3: CSVRGDFVYEQYF; DNA: TGCAGCGTCCGAGGGGATTTCGTCTACGAGCAGTACTTC
J: TRBJ1-2; size: few; V: TRBV10-3; D: .; CDR3: CAISEGGIKDYGYTF; DNA: TGTGCCATCAGTGAAGGGGGGATTAAGGACTATGGCTACACCTTC
J: TRBJ2-7; size: .; V: TRBV19; D: .; CDR3: CASSMRISYEQYF; DNA: TGTGCCAGTAGTATGCGTATCTCCTACGAGCAGTACTTC
J: TRBJ1-1; size: few; V: TRBV5-1; D: TRBD1; CDR3: CASRSGTDNTEAFF; DNA: TGCGCCAGCAGATCCGGGACAGACAACACTGAAGCTTTCTTT
J: TRBJ2-5; size: .; V: TRBV6-5; D: .; CDR3: CASSRPPTQYF; DNA: TGTGCCAGCAGCCGGCCGCCAACCCAGTACTTC
J: TRBJ1-3; size: .; V: TRBV29-1; D: .; CDR3: CSVEQGRNTIYF; DNA: TGCAGCGTTGAACAGGGTAGAAACACCATATATTTT
J: TRBJ2-5; size: .; V: TRBV5-1; D: .; CDR3: CASSRGQETQYF; DNA: TGCGCCAGCAGCCGAGGACAAGAGACCCAGTACTTC
J: TRBJ2-3; size: .; V: TRBV11-2; D: .; CDR3: CASSRDPTDTQYF; DNA: TGTGCCAGCAGTCGGGACCCAACAGATACGCAGTATTTT
J: TRBJ1-1; size: once; V: TRBV4-3; D: .; CDR3: CASSPLEGFAEAFF; DNA: TGCGCCAGCAGCCCCTTGGAGGGTTTCGCTGAAGCTTTCTTT
J: TRBJ1-1; size: .; V: TRBV5-6; D: TRBD1; CDR3: CASSFTGTEAFF; DNA: TGTGCCAGCAGCTTTACCGGGACAGAGGCTTTCTTT
J: TRBJ2-2; size: .; V: TRBV13; D: .; CDR3: CASSLGNTGELFF; DNA: TGTGCCAGCAGCTTGGGAAACACCGGGGAGCTGTTTTTT
J: TRBJ2-5; size: .; V: TRBV18; D: .; CDR3: CASSPAAGRETQYF; DNA: TGTGCCAGCTCACCTGCGGCAGGGCGGGAGACCCAGTACTTC
J: TRBJ2-7; size: .; V: TRBV19; D: .; CDR3: CASSIPRGAAYEQYF; DNA: TGTGCCAGTAGTATTCCTCGGGGGGCGGCCTACGAGCAGTACTTC